The 6 T cell receptor beta chains given below trace back to one sample, sequenced in a study of beta chain features in type 1 diabetes. Overall study findings and caveats: Moderate but significant shortening of TCRB CDR3s was recorded in all four CD4+ subsets from Type 1 diabetes patients.

The antigens for these receptors are not known. Expressed TCRB transcripts were sequenced after all isolated RNA was converted to cDNA. The data were produced by immunoSEQ multiplex PCR, yet TCRdb's version contains in-frame clones alone and is incomplete. The table shows about 660,000 clones, with around 15% occurring only once. The specimen was naive CD4+ T cells from blood. These receptors originate from a man aged 18 to 30 with type 1 diabetes.

This CDR3 reads CASSSPRTVGSYEQYF. For the CDR3, the DNA is TGTGCCAGCAGCTCCCCTCGGACAGTGGGGTCCTACGAGCAGTACTTC. The genes are TRBV7-9 and TRBJ2-7, with D possibly TRBD1 on 6 matching bases. Trimming removed 4 bases from V and 1 base from J, with 17 bases in between. This CDR3 has 16 residues. Germline CDR1 reads SEHNR; CDR2 reads FQNEAQ (reference sequence).

This clone turned up a few times. The CDR3 region is CASSEGQVYTGELFF. The CDR3 region has the DNA TGTGCCAGCAGTGAAGGACAGGTCTACACCGGGGAGCTGTTTTTT. This chain links TRBV25-1 with TRBJ2-2; 7 bases match TRBD1. Germline V gives CDR1 MGHDK, CDR2 SYGVNS. This CDR3 comprises 15 residues. The J segment lost 3 bases and the V segment lost 2 bases, leaving 3 bases of the junction unmatched.

This rearrangement joins TRBV29-1 to TRBJ1-4; a possible D gene is TRBD1 (6 bases). This CDR3 comprises 13 residues. Per germline, CDR1 SQVTM and CDR2 ANQGSEA. Trimming took off 4 bases at V and 3 bases at J, with 9 bases between the two ends. The CDR3 reads CSVVRGSNEKLFF. CDR3 in DNA: TGCAGCGTTGTCAGGGGCTCTAATGAAAAACTGTTTTTT.

This clone was seen a few times. The same CDR3 is also encoded by other DNA sequences in this sample. This chain links TRBV30 with TRBJ2-3; D unresolved. Between the trimmed V and J ends, which lost 1 base and 0 bases, there was a span of 5 bases. The CDR3 is 13 amino acids. Germline assignment: CDR1 GTSNPN and CDR2 SVGIG (reference sequence). The CDR3 spells CAWSGSSTDTQYF. CDR3 sequence (DNA): TGTGCCTGGAGTGGCAGTAGCACAGATACGCAGTATTTT.

This clone was detected a few times. The chain recombines TRBV30 with TRBJ2-7; no clear D. The germline V gene encodes CDR1 GTSNPN and CDR2 SVGIG (reference sequence). This CDR3 comprises 18 residues. Trimming removed 0 bases at V and 6 bases at J, with 27 bases between. Here the CDR3 reads CAWSVLGSGFGRFGEQYF. The CDR3 region has the DNA TGTGCCTGGAGTGTACTGGGGTCCGGTTTCGGGCGTTTCGGCGAGCAGTACTTC. The complete variable domain, with remaining parts taken from reference TRBV30 and TRBJ2-7, reads SQTIHQWPATLVQPVGSPLSLECTVEGTSNPNLYWYRQAAGRGLQLLFYSVGIGQISSEVPQNLSASRPQDRQFILSSKKLLLSDSGFYLCAWSVLGSGFGRFGEQYFGPGTRLTVT.

This sequence joins TRBV9 and TRBJ2-3, with 7 bases aligning to TRBD1. J was trimmed by 2 bases and V by 3 bases; bases with no gene match: 6. Germline V gene lookup returns CDR1 SGDLS and CDR2 YYNGEE. The CDR3 has 15 amino acids. The CDR3 DNA follows: TGTGCCAGCAGCGCTAGAGGACAGGACACAGATACGCAGTATTTT. It codes for CASSARGQDTDTQYF.